This T cell receptor (beta chain) was identified during a study of T cells in Graves' hyperthyroidism and ophthalmopathy (dated by TCRdb to the late 2010s). About the investigation overall: Peripheral blood samples were taken at initial diagnosis, before any treatment was given. To identify distinguishing TCR V-J signatures, a discovery cohort of 95 to 100 patients was used, comprising fewer than 45 with Graves' ophthalmopathy and 55 to 65 with stable Graves' hyperthyroidism. Prospective prediction of ophthalmopathy was tested in an independent validation cohort of 18 to 20 hyperthyroidism patients and some 17 patients who later progressed to ophthalmopathy. The approximately 100 discovery patients were randomly split 7:3 into training and test sets. In addition, the study compared T-cell repertoires in thyroid tissue and in blood from over 5 Graves' hyperthyroidism patients. Once sampling was done, hyperthyroidism patients were given methimazole at a starting dose of 30 mg daily, whereas ophthalmopathy patients were given high-dose intravenous methylprednisolone. According to the paper, TCR Vbeta CDR3 sequencing was carried out on around 140 peripheral blood samples, which came from fewer than 50 ophthalmopathy, around 75 hyperthyroidism and roughly 17 progressor patients. Overall study results and their limits: In validation, progression to ophthalmopathy was predicted by the model with roughly 71% sensitivity and under 85% specificity, a median of roughly six months before onset. Most expanded thyroid clonotypes (frequency above 0.001) were also detected in blood, suggesting blood repertoires may reflect thyroid immune responses. Sample size was not statistically predetermined, and investigators were not blinded to group allocation. A 13 V-J signature model separated ophthalmopathy from stable hyperthyroidism, with 87.88% sensitivity and 81.08% specificity in cross-validation and 80%/75% in testing.

The TCR beta CDR3 regions were amplified from the RNA transcripts. The TCR CDR3 was subjected to a first round of RT-PCR using the HTBI primer set and the Qiagen OneStep RT-PCR kit. Libraries were constructed in a second round of multiplex PCR, after which size selection and purification were carried out. Libraries were sequenced paired-end with 100 bp reads on an Illumina HiSeq2000. In the authors' own workflow: Raw data were processed with SOAPnuke, discarding reads with adapters, uncalled bases, mean Phred below 15, or no exact constant-primer or identifier match. COPE v1.2.5 was used to merge high-quality paired reads, and clonotypes were defined as unique nucleotide sequences. Clonotypes were aligned to IMGT TRBV, TRBD and TRBJ reference segments using MiTCR v1.1. Only V-J combinations with frequency above 0.0001, covering about 99% of repertoires, were analysed. A TCS score was defined as the ratio of F50 (clonal expansion) to E x V (chaos), with BLOSUM62-based TCRdist applied between CDR3 peptides within each V-J. Welch's t-statistics and random forest reduced several hundred V-J features to 13, which were used in a naive Bayes classifier (R e1071). TCRdb trimmed public reads at Q25 via fastp, called clones via MiXCR and kept in-frame beta chains. Rows are combined by CDR3 protein, so each entry shows the most common genes and DNA. TCRdb's processing, not the authors' own work, is the source of the V and J calls. The sample contains some 500,000 distinct CDR3 sequences, about 24% of them found a single time. The ten largest clones capture roughly 10% of the sample.

Ophthalmopathy patients had moderately to severely active disease, Clinical Activity Score of at least 3, NOSPECS grade of at least 4, and duration under 3 months. The study excluded patients with uncontrolled infections, other autoimmune diseases, pregnancy or lactation. Diagnoses relied on clinical symptoms, serum thyroxine and TRAb, thyroid ultrasound and orbital computed tomography. PBMCs were separated from roughly 10 ml of fresh peripheral blood using Ficoll-Paque density gradient centrifugation. Total RNA was extracted with Trizol reagent, and quality was checked on an Agilent 2100 Bioanalyzer. Remarks on this clonotype: It has no known antigen specificity. Nothing much larger sits one base from this clone, and base qualities are not available.

The V and J ends are trimmed by 2 bases and 5 bases, leaving 9 bases between them. The germline V gene provides CDR1 SQVTM and CDR2 ANQGSEA. Spanning cysteine to phenylalanine, the CDR3 consists of 12 amino acids. Only the CDR3 part of the read is kept: 36 bases, read in frame from the first base. Input material: blood. The TCR was taken from a woman aged 25-40 years with Graves' ophthalmopathy. The V and J genes are TRBV29-1 and TRBJ2-5; the D gene is tentatively TRBD1 or TRBD2, each matching 5 bases. The DNA sequence is given as TGCAGCGTTGAAAATGGGGACGAGACCCAGTACTTC. Translation gives CSVENGDETQYF.